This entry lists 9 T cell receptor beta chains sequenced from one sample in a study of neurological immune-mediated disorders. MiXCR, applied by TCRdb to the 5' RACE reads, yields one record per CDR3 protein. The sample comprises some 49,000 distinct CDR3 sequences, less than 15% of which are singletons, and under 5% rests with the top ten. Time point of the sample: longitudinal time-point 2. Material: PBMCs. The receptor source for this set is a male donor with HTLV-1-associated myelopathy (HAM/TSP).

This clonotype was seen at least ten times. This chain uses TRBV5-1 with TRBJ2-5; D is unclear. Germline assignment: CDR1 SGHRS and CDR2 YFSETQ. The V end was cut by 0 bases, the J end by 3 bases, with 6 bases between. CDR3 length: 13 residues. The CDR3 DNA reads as TGCGCCAGCAGCTTGGGTGACGAAGAGACCCAGTACTTC. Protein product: CASSLGDEETQYF.

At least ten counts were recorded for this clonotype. The CDR3 coding sequence is TGCGCCAGCAGCCCTTTAGCGGGGGGGCCTCAAGGATCCTACAATGAGCAGTTCTTC. This gives the protein CASSPLAGGPQGSYNEQFF. The rearrangement joins TRBV5-1 to TRBJ2-1; TRBD2 matches at 11 bases. Germline assignment: CDR1 SGHRS and CDR2 YFSETQ. This CDR3 has 19 amino acids. Unmatched junction bases numbered 13, after V lost 4 bases and J lost 1 base.

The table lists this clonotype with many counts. The CDR3, as DNA: TGTGCCACCAGCAGAGCTGACACTGAAGCTTTCTTT. Its translation is CATSRADTEAFF. This chain links TRBV15 with TRBJ1-1; the D is unclear. Germline CDR1 reads LNHNV; CDR2 reads YYDKDF (reference sequence). The germline V and J ends were trimmed by 1 base and 3 bases, with 3 bases remaining between them. The CDR3 covers 12 residues. Full variable domain (remainder filled in from reference TRBV15 and TRBJ1-1): DAMVIQNPRYQVTQFGKPVTLSCSQTLNHNVMYWYQQKSSQAPKLLFHYYDKDFNNEADTPDNFQSRRPNTSFCFLDIRSPGLGDTAMYLCATSRADTEAFFGQGTRLTVV.

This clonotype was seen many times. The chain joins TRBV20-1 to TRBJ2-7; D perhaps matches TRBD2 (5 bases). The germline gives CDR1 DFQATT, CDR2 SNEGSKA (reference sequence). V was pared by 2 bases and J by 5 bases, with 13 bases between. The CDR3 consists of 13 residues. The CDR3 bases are TGCAGTGCTAGATACGGGGTTGGAGACGAGCAGTACTTC. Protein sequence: CSARYGVGDEQYF.

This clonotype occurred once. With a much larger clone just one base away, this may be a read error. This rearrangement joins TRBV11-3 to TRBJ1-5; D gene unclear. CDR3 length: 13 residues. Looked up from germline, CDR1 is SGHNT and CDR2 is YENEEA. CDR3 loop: CSSSSESNQPQHF. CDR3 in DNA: TGTTCCAGCAGCTCGGAGTCGAATCAGCCCCAGCATTTT.

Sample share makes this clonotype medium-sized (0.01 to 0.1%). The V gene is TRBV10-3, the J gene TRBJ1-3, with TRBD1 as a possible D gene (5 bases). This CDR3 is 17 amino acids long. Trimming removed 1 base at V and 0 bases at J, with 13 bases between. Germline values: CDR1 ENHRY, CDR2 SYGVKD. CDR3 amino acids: CAISEFGGGRSGNTIYF. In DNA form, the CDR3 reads TGTGCCATCAGTGAGTTCGGGGGTGGACGCTCTGGAAACACCATATATTTT.

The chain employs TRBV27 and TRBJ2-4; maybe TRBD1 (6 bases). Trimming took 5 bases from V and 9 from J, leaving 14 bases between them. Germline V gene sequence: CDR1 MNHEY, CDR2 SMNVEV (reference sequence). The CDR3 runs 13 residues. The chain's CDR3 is CASSPGGSRIQYF. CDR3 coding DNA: TGTGCCAGCAGTCCTGGGGGCAGTCGCATTCAGTACTTC.

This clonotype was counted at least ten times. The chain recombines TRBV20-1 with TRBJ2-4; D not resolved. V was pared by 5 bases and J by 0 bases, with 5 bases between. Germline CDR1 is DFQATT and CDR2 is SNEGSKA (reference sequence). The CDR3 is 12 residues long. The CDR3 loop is CSAAIAKNIQYF. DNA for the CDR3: TGCAGTGCTGCGATAGCCAAAAACATTCAGTACTTC.

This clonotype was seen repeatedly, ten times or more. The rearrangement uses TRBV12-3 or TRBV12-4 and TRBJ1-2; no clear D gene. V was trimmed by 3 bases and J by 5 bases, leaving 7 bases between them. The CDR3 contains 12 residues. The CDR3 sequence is CASSLTFYGYTF. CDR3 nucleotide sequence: TGTGCCAGCAGTTTGACCTTTTATGGCTACACCTTC.